A single sample is the source of the 17 T cell receptor beta chains below, sequenced in a study of siplizumab effects on memory and regulatory T cells. Only in-frame clones appear in the TCRdb table, and some are missing; sequencing was by immunoSEQ multiplex PCR. The sample includes approximately 40,000 clones, around 90% of them seen just once. Specimen: naive CD4+ T cells sorted from blood. These receptors originate from a human donor in good health.

In this sample, this clone turned up once. The gene calls are TRBV28 and TRBJ2-1; D is perhaps TRBD2 (5 bases). Germline CDR1 and CDR2: MDHEN and SYDVKM. V was shortened by 3 bases and J by 5 bases, with 20 bases between the two germline ends. The CDR3 totals 17 residues. This chain's CDR3 is CASSLVVFGLDHNEQFF. As DNA, the CDR3 is TGTGCCAGCAGTTTGGTTGTCTTCGGACTGGATCACAATGAGCAGTTCTTC.

The chain combines TRBV27 with TRBJ2-3, with TRBD1 identical over 7 bases. This CDR3 region has 17 residues. With 5 bases clipped from V and 0 bases from J, the junction kept 11 bases outside the gene matches. Germline loops: CDR1 MNHEY, CDR2 SMNVEV (reference sequence). The CDR3 sequence is CASSPPGQITSTDTQYF. For the CDR3, the DNA is TGTGCCAGCAGTCCCCCGGGACAGATAACTAGCACAGATACGCAGTATTTT.

V usage is TRBV12-5 and J usage is TRBJ2-5; D is possibly TRBD1 or TRBD2 (6 bases each). The length of the CDR3 is 14 residues. Germline V lookup: CDR1 LGHNT, CDR2 FRNRAP. Trimming cost V 5 bases and J 2 bases, with 12 bases left between them. For the CDR3, the DNA is TGTGCTAGTGGTACAGGGAGGACTCAAGAGACCCAGTACTTC. Encoded protein: CASGTGRTQETQYF.

With regard to this clone: Other nucleotide sequences in the sample specify the same CDR3. V gene TRBV5-1 combines with J gene TRBJ2-2; the match to TRBD2 covers 9 bases. Unmatched junction bases numbered 7, after V lost 4 bases and J lost 3 bases. CDR1 is SGHRS, CDR2 YFSETQ, per germline. The CDR3 is 16 residues long. CDR3 DNA sequence: TGCGCCAGCAGCCTTTCGAGCGGGGGGCACACCGGGGAGCTGTTTTTT. Translation gives CASSLSSGGHTGELFF. The full variable domain, completed using reference TRBV5-1 and TRBJ2-2, is KAGVTQTPRYLIKTRGQQVTLSCSPISGHRSVSWYQQTPGQGLQFLFEYFSETQRNKGNFPGRFSGRQFSNSRSEMNVSTLELGDSALYLCASSLSSGGHTGELFFGEGSRLTVL.

The chain recombines TRBV5-1 with TRBJ2-5; TRBD2 matches 8 bases. The CDR3 extends over 15 amino acids. Germline-derived CDR1 and CDR2 are SGHRS and YFSETQ. J was trimmed by 2 bases and V by 0 bases; bases with no gene match: 3. The CDR3 here is CASSLGGGHQETQYF. Written as DNA, the CDR3 is TGCGCCAGCAGCTTGGGCGGGGGGCATCAAGAGACCCAGTACTTC.

The chain joins TRBV2 to TRBJ2-5, with unresolved D. The CDR3 is 13 residues long. V lost 4 bases and J 4 bases, leaving 10 bases between the germline ends. CDR1 is SNHLY and CDR2 is FYNNEI in the germline V gene. CDR3 nucleotide sequence: TGTGCCAGCAGTGGGGGAACCCGAGAGACCCAGTACTTC. Its protein is CASSGGTRETQYF. Together with reference TRBV2 and TRBJ2-5, the CDR3 gives the full variable domain: EPEVTQTPSHQVTQMGQEVILRCVPISNHLYFYWYRQILGQKVEFLVSFYNNEISEKSEIFDDQFSVERPDGSNFTLKIRSTKLEDSAMYFCASSGGTRETQYFGPGTRLLVL.

This chain links TRBV5-1 with TRBJ2-7; 9 bases match TRBD2. V lost 4 bases to trimming and J lost 3 bases; unmatched junction nucleotides: 8. The CDR3 spans 15 residues. Germline CDR1 SGHRS, CDR2 YFSETQ. CDR3 in amino acids: CASSPFSGGLYEQYF. In nucleotides, the CDR3 is TGCGCCAGCAGCCCCTTCAGCGGGGGGCTCTACGAGCAGTACTTC. Drawing the rest from reference TRBV5-1 and TRBJ2-7, the complete variable domain is KAGVTQTPRYLIKTRGQQVTLSCSPISGHRSVSWYQQTPGQGLQFLFEYFSETQRNKGNFPGRFSGRQFSNSRSEMNVSTLELGDSALYLCASSPFSGGLYEQYFGPGTRLTVT.

The chain is built from TRBV5-1 and TRBJ2-3, with D possibly called TRBD1 or TRBD2 (5 bases each). The V and J ends lost 2 bases and 5 bases respectively, with 12 bases between them. This CDR3 contains 14 residues. Germline values: CDR1 SGHRS, CDR2 YFSETQ. The CDR3 region is CASSLNRGLDTQYF. For the CDR3, the DNA is TGCGCCAGCAGCTTAAACCGGGGCCTAGATACGCAGTATTTT.

This chain connects TRBV2 to TRBJ2-4; D call uncertain. Trimming left V 1 base short and J 1 base short, with 8 bases between. The germline V gene has CDR1 SNHLY and CDR2 FYNNEI. The CDR3 length is 15 residues. The DNA of the CDR3 is TGTGCCAGCAGTGAAGACGGTTATGCCAAAAACATTCAGTACTTC. This sequence encodes CASSEDGYAKNIQYF.

V and J are TRBV2 and TRBJ1-1, with 8 bases aligning to TRBD1. CDR3 length: 14 residues. CDR1 is SNHLY and CDR2 is FYNNEI in the germline V gene. With V trimmed by 2 bases and J by 7 bases, 6 bases remained unmatched. CDR3: CASSETRGHSEAFF. The CDR3 region has the DNA TGTGCCAGCAGTGAAACCAGGGGGCATAGTGAAGCTTTCTTT.

The chain employs TRBV6-5 and TRBJ2-1, with 8 bases identical to TRBD1. Germline CDR1 MNHEY, CDR2 SVGAGI. J lost 9 bases, V lost 7 bases, and 8 bases had no gene match. The CDR3 is 13 amino acids. The CDR3 nucleotides are TGTGCCAGCAAGGACAGGGCGCTGGGTGAGCAGTTCTTC. It translates to CASKDRALGEQFF.

The chain has TRBV29-1 and TRBJ1-3, with D hard to call. The CDR3 loop spans 12 amino acids. The germline CDR1 and CDR2 sequences are SQVTM and ANQGSEA. V was pared by 7 bases and J by 0 bases, with 7 bases between. The CDR3 nucleotides are TGCAGCGCCGCCCCCTCTGGAAACACCATATATTTT. It translates to CSAAPSGNTIYF.

The chain is built from TRBV6-1 and TRBJ2-3; 10 bases are a match to TRBD2. This CDR3 contains 13 residues. With V trimmed by 11 bases and J by 7 bases, 9 bases remained unmatched. The germline gives CDR1 MNHNS, CDR2 SASEGT. The CDR3 loop is CACYLAGVHTQYF. The DNA of the CDR3 is TGTGCCTGCTACCTAGCGGGAGTGCATACGCAGTATTTT.

This rearrangement joins TRBV18 to TRBJ2-7; the match to TRBD2 covers 9 bases. There are 15 residues in the CDR3. With 0 bases clipped from V and 6 bases from J, the junction kept 6 bases outside the gene matches. Looked up from germline, CDR1 is KGHSH and CDR2 is LQKENI. The CDR3 bases are TGTGCCAGCTCACCACCGGGACTAGCATTGAGCGAGCAGTACTTC. It is translated as CASSPPGLALSEQYF.

CDR3 coding DNA: TGTGCCAGCAGCCTAGGGGCCCACAATCAGCCCCAGCATTTT. Protein sequence: CASSLGAHNQPQHF. This sequence joins TRBV2 and TRBJ1-5, with D possibly matching TRBD1 (5 bases). The CDR3 runs to 14 residues. Germline V gene data show CDR1 as SNHLY and CDR2 as FYNNEI. V was trimmed by 6 bases and J by 3 bases, leaving 12 bases between them. Together with reference TRBV2 and TRBJ1-5, the CDR3 gives the full variable domain: EPEVTQTPSHQVTQMGQEVILRCVPISNHLYFYWYRQILGQKVEFLVSFYNNEISEKSEIFDDQFSVERPDGSNFTLKIRSTKLEDSAMYFCASSLGAHNQPQHFGDGTRLSIL.

The rearrangement joins TRBV7-2 to TRBJ2-7, with 7 nucleotides matching TRBD1. The CDR3 length is 16 residues. V was pared by 6 bases and J by 6 bases, with 17 bases of the junction left unmatched. Germline V gene data show CDR1 as SGHTA and CDR2 as FQGNSA. DNA of the CDR3: TGTGCCAGCAGAGGACAGGCTCTGGCTGGCACCGCCGAGCAGTACTTC. This gives the protein CASRGQALAGTAEQYF.

This clone was found once. The J gene is TRBJ2-3, the V gene TRBV6-4, with a tentative D call TRBD2 (6 bases). CDR1 MRHNA and CDR2 SNTAGT come from the germline V gene. Trimming removed 6 bases from V and 6 bases from J, with 13 bases in between. The CDR3 covers 13 residues. The CDR3 coding sequence is TGTGCCAGCAGACCTCACGCGGGGGATACGCAGTATTTT. Translation gives CASRPHAGDTQYF.